This T cell receptor beta chain was obtained from a study of memory CD4+ T cells and cytomegalovirus serostatus (dated by TCRdb to about 2019). Concerning the study at large: A total of roughly 35 healthy Belgian adults, of whom 9 were CMV seropositive and about 24 were CMV seronegative, were included in the cohort. To replicate a published TCR-based CMV serostatus classifier, the researchers sequenced the CD4+ memory TCRbeta repertoires of a Belgian cohort whose cytomegalovirus serostatus was known.

As to this clone: It lacks a known antigen. Within one base of it there is no much larger clone, and no base qualities were kept.

Summary of the overall study and its limitations: Among the 164 previously reported CMV-associated TCRbeta sequences, approximately 70 showed up in the CD4+ memory repertoires, with each one found in between one and five individuals. Only CD4+CD45RO+ memory cells were sequenced, unlike the original study, which covered naive and memory CD4+ and CD8+ populations. The results were read as suggesting that the CMV-associated TCR signature is, for the most part, present in the CD4+ memory repertoire. On the Belgian cohort, the classifier built on the original framework reached a median bootstrapped AUC of about 0.96, with a 95% CI of 0.76-1.00. For predicting CMV serostatus, the median bootstrapped AUC was 0.95 using the original framework and over 0.9 using a US-trained random forest.

A FACSAria II was used to sort memory CD4+ T cells, defined as single viable CD3+CD4+CD8-CD45RO+ cells. CMV serostatus was assessed using a Roche Elecsys assay, by which serum IgG against CMV pp150, pp28, p38 and p52 was detected. After the samples were thawed, total CD4+ T cells were enriched through positive selection using CD4 magnetic microbeads. Samples originated from another study that specifically interrogated the CD4+ T cell memory repertoire. Peripheral blood mononuclear cells were isolated and cryopreserved according to standard operating procedures, and serum was stored at -80 degrees C. CD3-PerCP (BW264/56), CD4-APC (RPA-T4), CD45RO-PE (UCHT1) and CD8-Pacific Orange (3B5) antibodies were used for staining, and non-viable cells were excluded with Sytox blue. The germline V gene supplies CDR1 SGHTA and CDR2 FQGNSA. V and J lose 5 bases and 2 bases, and a span of 10 bases separates them. From cysteine to phenylalanine, the CDR3 is 13 amino acids long. Kept here is only the CDR3 DNA, which spans 39 bases and is read in frame from base 1.

Genomic DNA was extracted from sorted cells with the Quick-DNA Microprep Kit. Amplification of TCRbeta DNA was done with the immunoSEQ hsTCRbeta kit, following the protocol from the manufacturer. An Illumina MiSeq instrument was used to sequence the TCRbeta libraries. The original pipeline was this. After out-of-frame sequences were removed, 2,204,828 distinct TCRbeta sequences remained, averaging approximately 67,000 per individual. Two values were used to score each individual: the count of roughly 180 previously reported CMV-associated TCRbeta sequences and the total count of productive distinct TCRbeta sequences. A beta-binomial model was reimplemented in Python, and scikit-learn random forests with default parameters were trained on US cohort data. Classifier performance on the Belgian cohort was summarized as median AUC with percentile confidence intervals over 10,000 bootstrap iterations. TCRdb provides this immuneACCESS table in a form limited to in-frame rearrangements. Some clones are lacking; in checked studies, under half of them reflect an unresolved V gene, and why the rest are absent is not known. The DNA was the basis for D and trimming; V, J and clone size are from that table. The sample has under 55,000 clones on record, roughly 72% of them singletons. 1.5% to 2% of the sample is in the top ten clones.

This receptor was identified in an adult in good health and CMV-seronegative. Sample: memory CD4+ T cells from blood. This chain is built from TRBV7-2 and TRBJ2-7; the D gene is perhaps TRBD2, on 6 matching bases. The DNA sequence follows: TGTGCCAGCAGCCCCGGGAGAGCCTACGAGCAGTACTTC. This codes for CASSPGRAYEQYF.